This T cell receptor (beta chain) is drawn from a study of blood T cell repertoires in COVID-19. Study information: Donors in the United States, Italy and Spain gave samples during acute or convalescent COVID-19. Sources were T cells, B-cell-depleted T cells, or PBMCs; the material itself was cDNA or gDNA.

The assay was immunoSEQ multiplex PCR, and TCRdb's table has in-frame clones only and misses some. The data show approximately 98,000 clones, about four fifths seen once. The ends were cut back, 7 bases at V and 0 bases at J, with 13 bases in the middle. Per the germline V gene, CDR1 is SNHLY and CDR2 is FYNNEI. The length of the CDR3 is 15 residues. The V gene is TRBV2, the J gene TRBJ1-5; D is perhaps TRBD1 (6 bases). Sequenced material: peripheral blood. The TCR sequence derives from a man older than 75 with acute or convalescent COVID-19. CDR3 coding DNA: TGTGCCAGCATGATAGGGGGAAATAGCAATCAGCCCCAGCATTTT. Its translation is CASMIGGNSNQPQHF.